Listed here are 7 T cell receptor beta chains from one sample, sequenced in a study of PD-1 blockade in classical Hodgkin lymphoma (dated by TCRdb to 2018 to 2021). Libraries came from the immunoSEQ multiplex PCR assay. Entries here come from immuneACCESS through TCRdb and include only in-frame sequences with V and J called. Some clones fail to appear in such tables; in the studies checked, an unresolved V gene covers under half of the shortfall, and the cause of the remainder is unknown. The sample records 26,000 or so clones, around 72% of which are singletons. 3.5% to 4.5% of the sample goes to the ten largest clones. The sample's time point label is to be understood as: cycle 4 day 1 (C4D1), after less than seven weeks of nivolumab. Relapse after autologous stem cell transplantation had occurred in all trial patients, and cohorts A, B and C were distinguished by prior brentuximab vedotin exposure.

The sample was peripheral blood mononuclear cells (PBMCs), taken before the fourth cycle of nivolumab. These receptors originate from a human donor with classical Hodgkin lymphoma.

The chain joins TRBV6-5 to TRBJ2-3; the D gene is possibly TRBD1 (6 bases). Germline lookup yields CDR1 MNHEY and CDR2 SVGAGI. This CDR3 is built from 13 residues. Trimming took 6 bases from V and 6 from J, leaving 13 bases between them. CDR3 region: CASSLTGTDTQYF. CDR3 in DNA: TGTGCCAGCAGCTTAACAGGGACGGATACGCAGTATTTT.

The chain couples TRBV2 to TRBJ2-3; 10 bases match TRBD2. Per germline, CDR1 SNHLY and CDR2 FYNNEI. Trimming cost V 5 bases and J 2 bases; bases outside gene matches: 4. The CDR3 runs 15 residues. Here the CDR3 reads CASSPTSGTTDTQYF. Here the CDR3 DNA reads TGTGCCAGCAGTCCAACTAGCGGGACCACAGATACGCAGTATTTT.

The chain uses TRBV11-2 and TRBJ1-2, with 8 bases matching TRBD1. The CDR3 is 15 amino acids. Germline V lookup: CDR1 SGHAT, CDR2 FQNNGV. The junction had 10 bases not matched to a gene; V was cut back by 6 bases and J by 4 bases. The CDR3 loop is CASRFGTGELYGYTF. CDR3 coding DNA: TGTGCCAGCAGGTTCGGGACAGGCGAACTCTATGGCTACACCTTC.

The chain is built from TRBV5-1 and TRBJ2-5; a weak D match, TRBD2 (5 bases). TRBJ2-7 matches the DNA end more closely, so the J call is doubtful. The germline V gene has CDR1 SGHRS and CDR2 YFSETQ. The CDR3 spans 11 residues. This chain's CDR3 is CASSLLGEQYF. The CDR3 DNA reads TGCGCCAGCAGCTTACTAGGCGAGCAGTACTTC.

On this clone itself: A much larger clone differs by one base, so this may be a read error. Other nucleotide sequences in the sample specify the same CDR3. The gene calls are TRBV5-4 and TRBJ2-2; unclear D gene. This CDR3 region has 13 residues. V lost 4 bases, J lost 6 bases, and 10 bases lay in between. The germline V gene encodes CDR1 SGHNT and CDR2 YYREEE (reference sequence). Here the CDR3 reads CASSGADPGELFF. CDR3 in DNA: TGTGCCAGCAGCGGTGCAGACCCCGGGGAGCTGTTTTTT.

The CDR3 coding sequence is TGCGCCAGCAGCTTGGAAGGCGGTGGTGAGCAGTTCTTC. It specifies CASSLEGGGEQFF. The genes are TRBV5-1 and TRBJ2-1; D ambiguous. The CDR3 contains 13 residues. The V and J ends lost 0 bases and 9 bases respectively, with 10 bases between them. Germline V gene sequence: CDR1 SGHRS, CDR2 YFSETQ.

The V and J genes are TRBV7-2 and TRBJ2-3; D might be TRBD1 (7 bases). This CDR3 is built from 16 residues. V was pared by 5 bases and J by 0 bases, with 15 bases between. In germline, CDR1 is SGHTA, CDR2 FQGNSA. In DNA form, the CDR3 reads TGTGCCAGCAGCCGCAGGGGGGATTTAAGCACAGATACGCAGTATTTT. Amino acid sequence: CASSRRGDLSTDTQYF.